This T cell receptor beta chain was captured by sequencing in a study of vaccination effects on CD4 cells after COVID-19. Study-wide background: Specimens were obtained from a couple of convalescent patients 16 days and one week prior to vaccination. General study results and limits: Spike-reactive clones found after vaccination in convalescents were mainly new vaccine-induced clones. By a late point after vaccination, infection- and vaccine-induced clones had shrunk markedly through clonal contraction.

This clone was seen more than once but under ten times. What it binds is not known. Pools of viral peptides were used by the ViraFEST assay to expand antigen-specific CD4+ T cells ahead of sequencing. Between days 9 and 10 of culture, CD4+ T cells were separated out. It was between March and December 2020 that the person had a SARS-CoV-2 infection confirmed by PCR. Each culture had half its medium swapped for IL-2 medium on days 3 and 7. The CDR3 extends over 16 amino acids. V was cut by 0 bases and J by 1 base, with 13 bases left in between. The germline gives CDR1 LNHNV, CDR2 YYDKDF (reference sequence). Clones were sequenced by immunoSEQ multiplex PCR, and TCRdb holds only the in-frame ones, with some missing. The sample lists under 20,000 clones, about 70% seen once, with around 16% in the top ten.

The J gene is TRBJ2-7, the V gene TRBV15; D is ambiguous. The sequences come from CD4+ T cells from PBMCs cultured with SARS-CoV-2 spike peptides, collected before COVID-19 vaccination. The sequence came from a human donor who had a prior SARS-CoV-2 infection. DNA of the CDR3: TGTGCCACCAGCAGAGATAAGGGCTTCCCGTCCTACGAGCAGTACTTC. This gives the protein CATSRDKGFPSYEQYF.